Each of the 24 T cell receptor beta chains below was sequenced from the same sample in a study of blood T cells in healthy people across ages. The authors ran a second PCR of 7 to 11 cycles using a sample-barcoded 5' primer and a J-beta primer mix. From the 5' RACE reads, TCRdb called clonotypes with MiXCR, one entry per CDR3 protein. The sample includes about 930,000 distinct CDR3 sequences, just under 30% of them seen just once. Separately, the same data were catalogued under a study of T cells of mothers and their children.

Source material: blood. These receptors were obtained from a woman aged 40 to 55 in good health.

This clonotype was seen ten or more times. The chain combines TRBV12-3 or TRBV12-4 with TRBJ2-5, with 8 bases that match TRBD1. The CDR3 has 13 amino acids. V lost 2 bases and J lost 12; bases outside the gene matches: 8. The CDR3: CASSLFILGQEYF. The DNA for the CDR3 is TGTGCCAGCAGTTTATTCATTTTGGGACAGGAGTACTTC.

As regards this clonotype: A much larger clone is a single base away; this may be a read error. This rearrangement joins TRBV6-1 to TRBJ1-1; tentative D call: TRBD1 (5 bases). CDR3 size: 14 residues. Germline V gene data show CDR1 as MNHNS and CDR2 as SASEGT. Deletions cut 8 bases from V and 3 bases from J, with 16 bases between. CDR3 sequence: CASGHRTQYTEAFF. The CDR3 region has the DNA TGTGCCAGCGGTCACAGGACACAATACACTGAAGCTTTCTTT.

This clonotype was counted at least ten times. V gene TRBV5-4 combines with J gene TRBJ2-7; D uncertain. Trimming shortened V by 4 bases and J by 2 bases, and 7 bases separated the two germline ends. The CDR3 runs 12 residues. Germline CDR1 reads SGHNT; CDR2 reads YYREEE (reference sequence). The CDR3 nucleotides are TGTGCCAGCAGCCTCAACACCTACGAGCAGTACTTC. It codes for CASSLNTYEQYF.

The chain is built from TRBV12-3 or TRBV12-4 and TRBJ2-2; D call uncertain. The V and J ends lost 6 bases and 7 bases respectively, with 15 bases between them. The CDR3 has 14 amino acids. CDR3 DNA sequence: TGTGCCAGCAGCTTCCAAACAACTAACGGGGAGCTGTTTTTT. It encodes CASSFQTTNGELFF.

The genes are TRBV20-1 and TRBJ1-5; D ambiguous. Trimming cost V 6 bases and J 10 bases, with 19 bases left between them. The CDR3 runs 13 residues. CDR1 DFQATT and CDR2 SNEGSKA come from the germline V gene (reference sequence). CDR3 DNA sequence: TGCAGTGCGAAGACCGTCCCTCGCGATCCCCAGCATTTT. Translated, it gives CSAKTVPRDPQHF.

This clonotype was seen ten or more times. The J gene is TRBJ2-5, the V gene TRBV10-3, with a tentative D call TRBD2 (7 bases). The end of the DNA fits TRBJ2-7 better, so the J call may be wrong. The CDR3 contains 13 residues. Germline CDR1 reads ENHRY; CDR2 reads SYGVKD. Here the CDR3 reads CAISLGGDLEQYF. DNA of the CDR3: TGTGCCATCAGTTTAGGGGGGGATCTCGAGCAGTACTTC.

This clonotype came up many times. This chain uses TRBV12-3 or TRBV12-4 with TRBJ1-1; D is uncertain. V was shortened by 5 bases and J by 1 base, with 11 bases between the two germline ends. The CDR3 is made up of 14 amino acids. As DNA, the CDR3 is TGTGCCAGCAGTCTAAGGGTCGGGAACACTGAAGCTTTCTTT. This translates into CASSLRVGNTEAFF.

This clonotype was counted between two and nine times. The V call is TRBV6-1, the J call TRBJ2-3; TRBD2 might be the D (7 bases). The CDR3 contains 15 residues. With 3 bases removed from V and 5 bases from J, the gap between germline ends came to 15 bases. The germline V gene encodes CDR1 MNHNS and CDR2 SASEGT. The CDR3 sequence is CASSDVWGGQDTQYF. DNA of the CDR3: TGTGCCAGCAGTGACGTTTGGGGGGGACAAGATACGCAGTATTTT.

The chain carries TRBV2 and TRBJ1-5; tentatively, D is TRBD1 (6 bases). Trimming stripped 9 bases from V and 1 base from J, with 13 bases between. This CDR3 region has 14 residues. Germline V gene lookup returns CDR1 SNHLY and CDR2 FYNNEI. CDR3 in amino acids: CASAQGMSNQPQHF. Here the CDR3 DNA reads TGTGCCAGTGCTCAGGGGATGAGCAATCAGCCCCAGCATTTT.

J is TRBJ2-2 and V is TRBV2; 8 nucleotides agree with TRBD1. The CDR3 length is 19 residues. With V trimmed by 4 bases and J by 6 bases, 19 bases remained unmatched. Germline V gene sequence: CDR1 SNHLY, CDR2 FYNNEI. The CDR3 sequence: CASSGPGGGSVGSAGELFF. CDR3 nucleotide sequence: TGTGCCAGCAGTGGTCCAGGGGGCGGATCGGTAGGTTCGGCCGGGGAGCTGTTTTTT.

V gene TRBV4-1 combines with J gene TRBJ1-1; a weak D match, TRBD1 (5 bases). CDR1 and CDR2 (germline): MGHRA, YSYEKL. CDR3 size: 12 residues. V lost 6 bases, J lost 8 bases, and 13 bases lay in between. The CDR3: CASRDTSLEAFF. The CDR3 DNA reads as TGCGCCAGCAGGGACACTTCATTGGAAGCTTTCTTT.

This clonotype was found many times. The chain recombines TRBV7-2 with TRBJ2-3; TRBD2 agrees at 15 bases. Germline CDR1 SGHTA, CDR2 FQGNSA. This CDR3 is 16 amino acids long. The trim removed 3 bases at V and 6 bases at J, leaving 4 bases unmatched. The CDR3 sequence: CASSLVGTSGGDTQYF. CDR3 in DNA: TGTGCCAGCAGCTTGGTGGGGACTAGCGGGGGGGATACGCAGTATTTT.

This clonotype occurred a few times. V is TRBV9 and J is TRBJ1-2, with 8 bases identical to TRBD1. V trimming: 4 bases; J trimming: 9 bases; junction bases outside the gene matches: 8. This CDR3 has 13 residues. Per the germline V gene, CDR1 is SGDLS and CDR2 is YYNGEE. CDR3 residues: CASSYDRGRRYTF. The CDR3 DNA reads as TGTGCCAGCAGCTATGACAGGGGTAGGCGCTACACCTTC.

Judged by abundance, this clonotype is medium-sized. V usage is TRBV9 and J usage is TRBJ2-3; D not certain. V lost 1 base, J lost 0 bases, and 9 bases lay in between. This CDR3 comprises 15 residues. Per germline, CDR1 SGDLS and CDR2 YYNGEE. The CDR3 sequence: CASSVSSVSTDTQYF. CDR3 DNA sequence: TGTGCCAGCAGCGTAAGCAGCGTTAGCACAGATACGCAGTATTTT. The variable domain in full, with the rest retrieved from reference TRBV9 and TRBJ2-3, is DSGVTQTPKHLITATGQRVTLRCSPRSGDLSVYWYQQSLDQGLQFLIQYYNGEERAKGNILERFSAQQFPDLHSELNLSSLELGDSALYFCASSVSSVSTDTQYFGPGTRLTVL.

This clonotype was detected once. The chain combines TRBV7-8 with TRBJ1-1; perhaps TRBD1 as D (5 bases). Trimming left V 7 bases short and J 8 bases short, with 11 bases between. The CDR3 length is 11 residues. Looked up from germline, CDR1 is SGHVS and CDR2 is FQNEAQ. The CDR3, as DNA: TGTGCCAGCACATCGACAGCAGAAGCTTTCTTT. Its translation is CASTSTAEAFF.

There are a few counts of this clonotype. It may be a read error: a sequence one base away is much more abundant. J is TRBJ2-5 and V is TRBV10-3, with 9 bases aligning to TRBD2. The V gene's germline CDR1 is ENHRY and CDR2 SYGVKD. V lost 8 bases, J lost 5 bases, and 12 bases stayed unmatched. This CDR3 spans 15 amino acids. In DNA, the CDR3 is TGTGCCATCGGGGATGGGCTAGCGGGGTGGGAGACCCAGTACTTC. This gives the protein CAIGDGLAGWETQYF.

The chain couples TRBV6-6 to TRBJ2-3, with D tentatively TRBD1 or TRBD2 (5 bases each). Deletions cut 0 bases from V and 2 bases from J, with 6 bases between. CDR3 length equals 14 residues. Germline V gene lookup returns CDR1 MNHNY and CDR2 SVGAGI (reference sequence). CDR3 sequence: CASSYSGVTDTQYF. The DNA for the CDR3 is TGTGCCAGCAGTTACTCGGGGGTCACAGATACGCAGTATTTT.

The rearrangement joins TRBV12-3 or TRBV12-4 to TRBJ1-4; perhaps TRBD1 as D (5 bases). The CDR3 sequence is 13 residues long. V lost 3 bases and J lost 6, with 8 bases in between. CDR3 DNA: TGTGCCAGCAGTTTCATGGGGGATGAAAAACTGTTTTTT. It codes for CASSFMGDEKLFF.

The rearrangement joins TRBV19 to TRBJ1-5, with TRBD1 matching over 8 bases. Germline V lookup: CDR1 LNHDA, CDR2 SQIVND (reference sequence). The junction had 11 bases not matched to a gene; V was cut back by 5 bases and J by 2 bases. There are 17 residues in the CDR3. The CDR3 spells CASSWARGQSGNQPQHF. The CDR3 DNA follows: TGTGCCAGTAGTTGGGCCAGGGGGCAGTCGGGCAATCAGCCCCAGCATTTT.

V usage is TRBV20-1 and J usage is TRBJ1-5; the match to TRBD1 covers 7 bases. V shed 6 bases and J 3 bases; nucleotides not matched to a gene: 5. Germline V gene data show CDR1 as DFQATT and CDR2 as SNEGSKA (reference sequence). The CDR3 is made up of 13 amino acids. The CDR3 nucleotides read TGCAGTGCGGAAGACAGGGACAATCAGCCCCAGCATTTT. Its protein is CSAEDRDNQPQHF.

The genes are TRBV28 and TRBJ1-2; D is ambiguous. The CDR3 covers 14 residues. Trimming removed 3 bases at V and 4 bases at J, with 12 bases between. The germline gives CDR1 MDHEN, CDR2 SYDVKM. The CDR3 reads CASSFPGRAYGYTF. The CDR3 DNA is TGTGCCAGCAGTTTCCCGGGGAGGGCCTATGGCTACACCTTC.

V is TRBV7-2 and J is TRBJ1-1, with D tentatively TRBD1 (5 bases). CDR3 length: 14 amino acids. Germline CDR1 is SGHTA and CDR2 is FQGNSA. Trimming shortened V by 6 bases and J by 5 bases, and 16 bases separated the two germline ends. Written as DNA, the CDR3 is TGTGCCAGCAGGTGGGGCACCCGATCGACTGAAGCTTTCTTT. Protein product: CASRWGTRSTEAFF.

The chain has TRBV4-1 and TRBJ2-5, with TRBD2 matching over 14 bases. With V trimmed by 3 bases and J by 5 bases, 8 bases remained unmatched. The V gene's germline CDR1 is MGHRA and CDR2 YSYEKL. The CDR3 is 17 amino acids. The CDR3 region is CASSQGTSGGKVETQYF. CDR3 in DNA: TGCGCCAGCAGCCAGGGGACTAGCGGGGGAAAAGTGGAGACCCAGTACTTC.

This clonotype was seen ten or more times. The chain has TRBV6-2 or TRBV6-3 and TRBJ2-7, with a tentative D call TRBD1 (6 bases). Germline V gene lookup returns CDR1 MNHEY and CDR2 SVGEGT. The CDR3 runs to 16 residues. Deletions cut 6 bases from V and 0 bases from J, with 18 bases between. As DNA, the CDR3 is TGTGCCAGCAGACCGATCCGGGACACCCGCTCCTACGAGCAGTACTTC. Translated, it gives CASRPIRDTRSYEQYF.